A selection of T cell receptor beta chains follows, all from one sample in a study of technical replicates of blood from a few donors. TCRdb's table, derived via immunoSEQ multiplex PCR, lists solely in-frame clones and lacks some. The sample shows 40,000 to 60,000 clones, around 83% of them seen only once. The specimen was PBMCs. These receptors all come from a human donor in good health. Some clones in this sample may be carry-over from other donors' samples. Both conserved end residues are part of each CDR3. The D gene is left open where the match is weak. Not every row has a clone size; where given, it reads once, few, many or a size class.

TGTGCCAGCAGAGGAGGGCTTAACACTGAAGCTTTCTTT,CASRGGLNTEAFF,TRBV6-5,TRBJ1-1,.,.
TGTGCCAGCAGCCAAGATCAGGGGGGTGGGGCCAACGTCCTGACTTTC,CASSQDQGGGANVLTF,TRBV4-2,TRBJ2-6,few,.
TGTGCCAGCAGTGAAGACAGGGGATTTAATGGCTACACCTTC,CASSEDRGFNGYTF,TRBV6-4,TRBJ1-2,.,TRBD1
TGTGCCAGCAGGGGACAGGGATTTGGCTACACCTTC,CASRGQGFGYTF,TRBV6-4,TRBJ1-2,.,TRBD1
TGTGCCAGCACCCTCGGGGAAGATTTCACTGAAGCTTTCTTT,CASTLGEDFTEAFF,TRBV11-2,TRBJ1-1,.,.
TGTGCCAGCACTGGGACCGGGACAGTGAACACTGAAGCTTTCTTT,CASTGTGTVNTEAFF,TRBV2,TRBJ1-1,.,TRBD1
TGCGCCAGCAGTGAGTCGGCTAGCGGGTGCACAGATACGCAGTATTTT,CASSESASGCTDTQYF,TRBV10-1,TRBJ2-3,.,TRBD2
TGTGCCAGCAGTCGGGACAGGGTAAACGAGCAGTACTTC,CASSRDRVNEQYF,TRBV2,TRBJ2-7,few,TRBD1
TGTGCCAGTAGGCCTAGCGGGAGTCATCCAGATACGCAGTATTTT,CASRPSGSHPDTQYF,TRBV19,TRBJ2-3,.,TRBD2
TGTGCCAGCAGCGTAGTGAGCGGGAGTCACGAGCAGTACTTC,CASSVVSGSHEQYF,TRBV9,TRBJ2-7,few,TRBD2
TGCAGCGTAGAAAGGGCTAGCGGGAGGTTAGGAACCGGGGAGCTGTTTTTT,CSVERASGRLGTGELFF,TRBV29-1,TRBJ2-2,.,TRBD2
TGCGCCAGCAGCCTAATGACAGGGGCGGATGAGCAGTTCTTC,CASSLMTGADEQFF,TRBV4-3,TRBJ2-1,.,TRBD1
TGCGCCAGCAGCTACTACAGCGGGGGGCAAGAGACCCAGTACTTC,CASSYYSGGQETQYF,TRBV5-1,TRBJ2-5,many,TRBD2
TGTGCCATCGCGCGGAGCGGATACAATGAGCAGTTCTTC,CAIARSGYNEQFF,TRBV6-5,TRBJ2-1,.,.
TGTGCCAGCAGTTTTAAAACCGGACAGGGAGGGGGTCCCCTCCACTTT,CASSFKTGQGGGPLHF,TRBV11-2,TRBJ1-6,.,TRBD1
TGTGCCACAGTACGGAAGGGGGGGACCGGGGAGCTGTTTTTT,CATVRKGGTGELFF,TRBV19,TRBJ2-2,.,.
TGTGCCAGCAGCGCTGGTCTCAGAACAGATACGCAGTATTTT,CASSAGLRTDTQYF,TRBV9,TRBJ2-3,.,.
TGTGCCACCAGCCGCCTAGCGGGACGCACAGATACGCAGTATTTT,CATSRLAGRTDTQYF,TRBV15,TRBJ2-3,once,TRBD2
TGTGCCAGCAGCTTAGACATTACCGGCTACACCTTC,CASSLDITGYTF,TRBV7-9,TRBJ1-2,.,.
TGTGCCATCAGTGGAACTAGCGGGAGGAACACAGATACGCAGTATTTT,CAISGTSGRNTDTQYF,TRBV10-3,TRBJ2-3,.,TRBD2
TGTGCCAGCAGCAGAGACGCGGCGGTCTCCTACAATGAGCAGTTCTTC,CASSRDAAVSYNEQFF,TRBV21-1,TRBJ2-1,once,.
TGTGCCAGCAGCCAAGGAGGGGGGGGAAGCCTTAATGAAAAACTGTTTTTT,CASSQGGGGSLNEKLFF,TRBV4-2,TRBJ1-4,.,.
TGTGCCAGCAGCTATACGAGGGACACTGAAGCTTTCTTT,CASSYTRDTEAFF,TRBV7-9,TRBJ1-1,.,.
TGTGCCTGGCACTTAGAGGGCACCGGGGAGCTGTTTTTT,CAWHLEGTGELFF,TRBV30,TRBJ2-2,.,.
TGCGCCAGCAGCTGGAGCGGGACAGGTCAAGAGACCCAGTACTTC,CASSWSGTGQETQYF,TRBV5-1,TRBJ2-5,.,.
TGTGCCAGCCGACAGTTTAACTGGGGCTACACCTTC,CASRQFNWGYTF,TRBV6-5,TRBJ1-2,once,.
TGTGCCAGCAGCTTAGGCCCGGGACAGAGTAGCCAAGAGACCCAGTACTTC,CASSLGPGQSSQETQYF,TRBV7-2,TRBJ2-5,.,TRBD1
TGTGCCAGCAGTGAATTCCGGGATACGCAGTATTTT,CASSEFRDTQYF,TRBV2,TRBJ2-3,.,.
TGTGCCAGCTGCAAGGCCGGGACAGTCTCTGGCTACACCTTC,CASCKAGTVSGYTF,TRBV25-1,TRBJ1-2,.,TRBD1
TGTGCCAGCAGCCCAAATGTTGGGAGCTCCTACGAGCAGTACTTC,CASSPNVGSSYEQYF,TRBV11-2,TRBJ2-7,.,.
TGCGCCAGCAGTCGCCCGTTGACTAGCGGGGGGCCCGACGAGCAGTACTTC,CASSRPLTSGGPDEQYF,TRBV23-1,TRBJ2-7,.,TRBD2
TGTGCCAGCAGCTTAGTGGGGCCTGGCGAAAAACTGTTTTTT,CASSLVGPGEKLFF,TRBV7-2,TRBJ1-4,.,.
TGTGCCAGCACTAAACTCAGGGAAAAGACCCAGTACTTC,CASTKLREKTQYF,TRBV7-2,TRBJ2-5,.,.
TGTGCCAGCAGCTTACAGGGGGCCGGGGAGCTGTTTTTT,CASSLQGAGELFF,TRBV7-2,TRBJ2-2,.,TRBD1
TGTGCCAGCAGCCCACTAGCGGGGGGTAGAGAGACCCAGTACTTC,CASSPLAGGRETQYF,TRBV7-3,TRBJ2-5,.,TRBD2
TGCGCCAGCAGCCAAGATCTTCAGGAAGCTAACTATGGCTACACCTTC,CASSQDLQEANYGYTF,TRBV4-3,TRBJ1-2,.,.
TGTGCCAGCAGCATCGGACAGGTTGGCGGGGAGCTGTTTTTT,CASSIGQVGGELFF,TRBV7-3,TRBJ2-2,.,TRBD1
TGTGCCTGGAGTGTAGCGGGAGTTGAGCAGTTCTTC,CAWSVAGVEQFF,TRBV30,TRBJ2-1,.,TRBD2
TGCAGCGTTTCATTGAACACTGAAGCTTTCTTT,CSVSLNTEAFF,TRBV29-1,TRBJ1-1,few,.
TGTGCCAGTAGTATTGGACAGCCCCAAGAGACCCAGTACTTC,CASSIGQPQETQYF,TRBV19,TRBJ2-5,.,.
TGTGCCATCAGTAGACTAGCGGGGCCTTACGAGCAGTACTTC,CAISRLAGPYEQYF,TRBV10-3,TRBJ2-7,.,TRBD2
TGTGCCAGCAGCTTAGCGGGGGGTGGCTGGGAGCAGTTCTTC,CASSLAGGGWEQFF,TRBV7-9,TRBJ2-1,once,.
TGTGCCAGCTCACCTCCCGGGACAGGGCTGGGAGATACGCAGTATTTT,CASSPPGTGLGDTQYF,TRBV18,TRBJ2-3,.,TRBD1
TGTGCCAGCAGCTTAGCCCCAGATCAGCCCCAGCATTTT,CASSLAPDQPQHF,TRBV7-9,TRBJ1-5,few,.
TGTGCTAGTGGTTTGGCCTATCAGGACTATGGCTACACCTTC,CASGLAYQDYGYTF,TRBV12-5,TRBJ1-2,.,.
TGTGCCAGCAGCCCTGGGGCGCTCCTCTCCTACGAGCAGTACTTC,CASSPGALLSYEQYF,TRBV7-2,TRBJ2-7,once,.
TGTGCCAGCAGCCCGCTGACAGGGAATAGGGACACTGAAGCTTTCTTT,CASSPLTGNRDTEAFF,TRBV7-8,TRBJ1-1,.,TRBD1
TGTGCCAGCAGCGTTGGGGGCGGGAGTACCCTTGAGCAGTTCTTC,CASSVGGGSTLEQFF,TRBV9,TRBJ2-1,.,.
TGTGCCAGCAGCGTCTCCTTGACGGGCGAGCAGTACTTC,CASSVSLTGEQYF,TRBV9,TRBJ2-7,.,.
TGTGCCAGCAGCGACATGAGAGGGGGCTACGAGCAGTACTTC,CASSDMRGGYEQYF,TRBV7-9,TRBJ2-7,.,.
TGCGCCAGCAGCTCGCTAGCGGACCAAGAGACCCAGTACTTC,CASSSLADQETQYF,TRBV5-1,TRBJ2-5,.,TRBD2
TGCGCCAGCAGCCAAGCCCGGGACAGAGCCTACGAGCAGTACTTC,CASSQARDRAYEQYF,TRBV4-3,TRBJ2-7,.,TRBD1